This T cell receptor beta chain was documented in a study of blood T cells in healthy people across ages. This CDR3 is 14 amino acids long. Trimming cost V 3 bases and J 7 bases, with 16 bases left between them. Germline V gene lookup returns CDR1 DFQATT and CDR2 SNEGSKA (reference sequence). A J-beta primer mix and a sample-barcoded 5' primer were used in a second PCR of roughly 6 to 11 cycles. Each CDR3 protein is one row after TCRdb ran MiXCR on the 5' RACE reads. The sample lists about 1.4 million distinct CDR3 sequences, 59% occurring once. Sample: blood. The rearrangement uses TRBV20-1 and TRBJ2-1; D might be TRBD1 (5 bases). The TCR comes from a young man in good health. CDR3 DNA sequence: TGCAGTGCTAGCCACAGCTTCAGGGATAATGAGCAGTTCTTC. Translation: CSASHSFRDNEQFF.